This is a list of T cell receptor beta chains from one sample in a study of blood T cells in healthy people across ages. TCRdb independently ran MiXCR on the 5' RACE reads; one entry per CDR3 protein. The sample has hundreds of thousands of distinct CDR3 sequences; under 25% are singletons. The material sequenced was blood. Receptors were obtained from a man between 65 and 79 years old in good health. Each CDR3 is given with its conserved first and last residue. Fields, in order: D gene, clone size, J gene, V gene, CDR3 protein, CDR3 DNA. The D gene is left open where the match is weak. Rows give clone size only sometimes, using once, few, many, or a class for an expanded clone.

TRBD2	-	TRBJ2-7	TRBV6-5	CASSYYAGGYEQYF	TGTGCCAGCAGTTACTACGCGGGGGGCTACGAGCAGTACTTC
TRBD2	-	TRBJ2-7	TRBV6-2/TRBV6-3	CASKEREYEQYF	TGTGCCAGCAAGGAGCGGGAGTACGAGCAGTACTTC
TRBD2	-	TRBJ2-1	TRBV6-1	CASSELPPGLAGGNEQFF	TGTGCCAGCAGTGAACTGCCCCCGGGACTAGCGGGAGGAAATGAGCAGTTCTTC
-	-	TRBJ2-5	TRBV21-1	CASSNTPLGQETQYF	TGTGCCAGCAGCAATACCCCGCTAGGCCAAGAGACCCAGTACTTC
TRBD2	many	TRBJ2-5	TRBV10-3	CAISESRGGETQYF	TGTGCCATCAGTGAGTCGAGGGGAGGGGAGACCCAGTACTTC
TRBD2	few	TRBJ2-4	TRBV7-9	CASSSGTSALGNIQYF	TGTGCCAGCAGCTCCGGGACTAGCGCCCTGGGGAACATTCAGTACTTC
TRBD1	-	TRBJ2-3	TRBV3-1	CASRLRGTGGADTQYF	TGTGCCAGCAGGCTCCGCGGGACAGGGGGAGCAGATACGCAGTATTTT
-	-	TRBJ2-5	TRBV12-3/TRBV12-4	CASSPYVGTLQETQYF	TGTGCCAGCAGTCCCTACGTTGGGACATTACAAGAGACCCAGTACTTC
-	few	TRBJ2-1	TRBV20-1	CSGAGASGFSYNEQFF	TGCAGTGGCGCAGGGGCTAGCGGTTTTTCCTACAATGAGCAGTTCTTC
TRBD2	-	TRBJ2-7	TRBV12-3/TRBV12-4	CASRSIGGTSGSYEQYF	TGTGCCAGCAGGTCCATAGGCGGGACTAGCGGATCTTACGAGCAGTACTTC
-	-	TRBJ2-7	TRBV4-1	CASSQDRAGNYEQYF	TGCGCCAGCAGCCAAGATCGGGCAGGGAACTACGAGCAGTACTTC